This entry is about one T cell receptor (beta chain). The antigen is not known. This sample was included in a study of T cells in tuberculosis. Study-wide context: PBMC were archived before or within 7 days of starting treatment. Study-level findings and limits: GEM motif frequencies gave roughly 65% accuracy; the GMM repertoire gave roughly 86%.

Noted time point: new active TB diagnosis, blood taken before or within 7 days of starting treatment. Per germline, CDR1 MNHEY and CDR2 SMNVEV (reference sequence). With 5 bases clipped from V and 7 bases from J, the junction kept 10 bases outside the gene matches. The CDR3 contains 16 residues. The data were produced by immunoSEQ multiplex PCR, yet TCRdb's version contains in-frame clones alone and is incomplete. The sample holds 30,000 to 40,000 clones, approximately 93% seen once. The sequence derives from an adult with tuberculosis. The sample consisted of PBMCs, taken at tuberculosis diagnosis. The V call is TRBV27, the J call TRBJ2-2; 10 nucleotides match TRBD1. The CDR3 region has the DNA TGTGCCAGCAGTCTAACGGGACAGGGGAGGATCGGGGAGCTGTTTTTT. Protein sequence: CASSLTGQGRIGELFF.